The source of this TCR beta chain is a study of T cell responses to AZD1222 COVID-19 vaccine. Turning to the study itself: It was second doses at about 4 or about 12 weeks that were pooled. Study-level results: When two AZD1222 doses had been given, Spike-specific TCR breadth and depth rose. Donor demographics were predominantly white British with a female majority; clonal diversity may be underestimated.

From germline, CDR1 is SGHTA and CDR2 FQGNSA. Losses at the gene ends were 4 bases for V and 6 bases for J; bases not matched to a gene: 5. This CDR3 has 14 residues. Concerning this clone itself: What it recognizes is unknown.

Only in-frame clones appear in the TCRdb table, and some are missing; sequencing was by immunoSEQ multiplex PCR. Altogether 95,000 to 150,000 clones are present, roughly 88% being singletons, with the ten largest covering around 5%. The material was peripheral blood, obtained on day 0 of AZD1222 vaccination. The TCR comes from an adult in good health. The genes are TRBV7-2 and TRBJ1-3; 8 nucleotides align to TRBD1. The CDR3 loop reads CASSSYRGENTIYF. The DNA of the CDR3 is TGTGCCAGCAGCTCCTACAGGGGGGAAAACACCATATATTTT.